This T cell receptor beta chain stems from a study of T cell repertoires in ileal Crohn's disease (dated by TCRdb to the late 2010s). In terms of the full investigation: The median duration of disease was approximately 8.3 years, and at the time of surgery around 36% of patients were active smokers. Every patient underwent surgery because of a complication, which was stricturing disease in approximately 61% and penetrating disease in around 39%. Roughly half of the patients were given postoperative therapy, with 15 to 20 on anti-TNF agents and about a dozen on thiopurines. TCR repertoire analysis was done in 45 to 65 Crohn's disease patients from a prospective multicentre cohort. The study was conducted in parallel with a multicentre cohort built to find predictors of early endoscopic recurrence after ileocolonic resection. Endoscopic postoperative recurrence was defined by a Rutgeerts score above i0. A total of about 170 mucosal samples from roughly 60 patients were sequenced, with samples obtained at several locations on the surgical specimen and at postoperative endoscopy. Results and caveats for the whole study, not just this receptor: Only a subgroup of patients, of unstated size, had their mucosal CD4 and CD8 T cells sorted and sequenced. Endoscopic recurrence was found to be associated with higher high-frequency clone percentages at surgery, and recurrence was observed in all patients with clonality above 26.8% (18/57). Compared with non-smokers, patients who were active smokers at surgery showed a significantly higher proportion of clonal expansions (roughly 24% vs 19%, p=0.02). More high-frequency clones were carried by sorted CD8 T cells than by CD4 T cells, suggesting that mucosal expansions were mainly CD8.

Eligible patients were adults with ileal or ileocolonic Crohn's disease who had an indication for ileocolonic resection. Before DNA extraction, whole ileal mucosal biopsies were kept frozen at -80 degrees C. Genomic DNA was isolated from frozen whole biopsies using a TRizol-based method, and the DNA was quantified with a NanoDrop 2000 spectrophotometer. Only one count was recorded for this clone. Its binding antigen is unknown. No per-base quality is available; no much larger clone lies one base away. V was cut back by 0 bases and J by 8 bases, leaving a gap of 10 bases between them. In the germline V gene, CDR1 corresponds to MGHRA and CDR2 to YSYEKL. The CDR3, from cysteine to phenylalanine, totals 13 residues. Only the CDR3 portion is preserved as DNA: 39 bases, with reading frame beginning at the first base. Approximately 550 nanograms of biopsy DNA per sample were submitted for commercial TCRB immunosequencing. Adaptive Biotechnology amplified CDR3 regions from genomic DNA with a two-step multiplex PCR that controlled for amplification bias. Primers for every V and J gene segment were used in the first PCR, and barcodes and Illumina adapters were added in the second PCR. An Illumina instrument was used to sequence the CDR3 libraries. In the original analysis: The analysis drew on both the pipelines supplied by the vendor and custom analysis of the raw data in R/Bioconductor running R version 3.3.0. Clonality, which ranges from 0 to 1, was calculated as the inverse of the normalised Shannon entropy across all productive clones. High-frequency clones were defined as the repertoire share of the top 100 clones, retaining only clones passing a 95% confidence test. Repertoire diversity was measured with the Simpson index, and overlap between samples was measured with the Morisita-Horn index. This is the immuneACCESS table as TCRdb keeps it, with only in-frame sequences that have V and J called. A part of the clones is gone; compared with another copy, unresolved V genes explain less than half, and the rest is unexplained. V and J calls and clone size are copied from that table; D and trimming were computed from the DNA. The sample has 15,000 to 20,000 clones on record, about 93% of them singletons. The ten largest account for 3.4% of the sample.

This TCR was recovered from an adult with Crohn's disease. The sample taken for sequencing was ileal tissue. The rearranged segments are TRBV4-1 and TRBJ1-2; a tentative D match to TRBD1 spans 6 bases. Here the CDR3 is given as CASSQDWGQGYTF. The DNA sequence is TGCGCCAGCAGCCAAGATTGGGGGCAGGGCTACACCTTC.